Presented here are 30 T cell receptor beta chains from one specimen sequenced in a study of blood T cells in healthy people across ages (dated by TCRdb to 2014 to 2015). Receptors were amplified or captured by 5' RACE. Sequencing was carried out with an Illumina HiSeq 2500. A second 7 to 11 cycle PCR used a sample-barcoded 5' primer and a J-beta primer mix. The public reads were reanalyzed by TCRdb: fastp trimming at Q25, MiXCR alignment, in-frame beta chains only. Every CDR3 protein is listed once, alongside the most common genes and DNA of its rows. The sample table lists hundreds of thousands of distinct CDR3 sequences, just under 25% of them with a count of one. 9.4% of the sample belongs to the ten largest clones. These data were likewise used in another study, on T cells of mothers and their children.

Sequencing input: blood. These receptors came from a boy aged 5-17 years in good health.

This clonotype appeared many times. This chain uses TRBV7-3 with TRBJ2-1; TRBD2 matches 7 bases. V was pared by 2 bases and J by 6 bases, with 4 bases of the junction left unmatched. Germline-derived CDR1 and CDR2 are SGHTA and FQGTGA. CDR3 length: 14 amino acids. The CDR3 region has the DNA TGTGCCAGCAGCTTAGCGGGGGTGGGCAATGAGCAGTTCTTC. The encoded protein is CASSLAGVGNEQFF.

The sample holds one count of this clonotype. This chain links TRBV4-3 with TRBJ2-5; TRBD2 matches 8 bases. The DNA end is more similar to TRBJ2-1, so the J call may be wrong. CDR1 LGHNA and CDR2 YSLEER come from the germline V gene. The CDR3 is 15 residues long. The CDR3: CASSQDRGTRNEQFF. The CDR3 coding sequence is TGCGCCAGCAGCCAAGATCGGGGGACTAGGAATGAGCAGTTCTTC.

This clonotype was detected only a few times. V and J are TRBV9 and TRBJ1-1; unclear D gene. V was shortened by 0 bases and J by 6 bases, with 9 bases between the two germline ends. CDR3 length: 13 amino acids. The germline CDR1 and CDR2 sequences are SGDLS and YYNGEE. The CDR3 DNA sequence: TGTGCCAGCAGCGTAGGGGAAAGGGCTGAAGCTTTCTTT. It encodes CASSVGERAEAFF.

This clonotype was observed a handful of times. The CDR3 is CASSPGGTF. In nucleotides, the CDR3 is TGTGCCAGCAGCCCGGGGGGCACCTTC. V is TRBV27 and J is TRBJ1-2; TRBD1 might be the D (5 bases). Looked up from germline, CDR1 is MNHEY and CDR2 is SMNVEV (reference sequence). CDR3 length: 9 amino acids. With 6 bases removed from V and 13 bases from J, the gap between germline ends came to 9 bases.

This clonotype was counted between two and nine times. The chain uses TRBV4-3 and TRBJ1-2; D may be TRBD1 (5 bases). The germline V gene encodes CDR1 LGHNA and CDR2 YSLEER. The CDR3 is 15 residues long. V shed 5 bases and J shed 6 bases, with 19 bases lying between them. The CDR3 loop reads CASSFEPFRGDGYTF. The CDR3 DNA sequence: TGCGCCAGCAGCTTCGAACCCTTTAGGGGAGATGGCTACACCTTC.

Only a few counts were recorded for this clonotype. The junction and the germline gene differ at one end; a read error may be behind it. The genes are TRBV4-1 and TRBJ2-5; tentative D call: TRBD1 (5 bases). Germline values: CDR1 MGHRA, CDR2 YSYEKL. The CDR3 spans 13 residues. As DNA, the CDR3 is TGCGCCAGCAGCCAAGCCTTACAGGCGGCGGAGTTCTTC. Amino acids: CASSQALQAAEFF.

This clonotype has only a few counts. This chain links TRBV29-1 with TRBJ2-5; D not certain. Germline V gene sequence: CDR1 SQVTM, CDR2 ANQGSEA. Deletions cut 3 bases from V and 5 bases from J, with 16 bases between. This CDR3 spans 14 amino acids. For the CDR3, the DNA is TGCAGCGTTGATTCTGTCGCAGCCACGGAGACCCAGTACTTC. Translation: CSVDSVAATETQYF. Full variable domain (remainder filled in from reference TRBV29-1 and TRBJ2-5): SAVISQKPSRDICQRGTSLTIQCQVDSQVTMMFWYRQQPGQSLTLIATANQGSEATYESGFVIDKFPISRPNLTFSTLTVSNMSPEDSSIYLCSVDSVAATETQYFGPGTRLLVL.

This rearrangement joins TRBV20-1 to TRBJ1-4; possible D gene TRBD1, 6 bases. CDR1 and CDR2 (germline): DFQATT, SNEGSKA (reference sequence). V was pared by 1 base and J by 4 bases, with 16 bases between. The CDR3 is made up of 16 amino acids. CDR3 in amino acids: CSARVVGRTDNEKLFF. The CDR3 nucleotides read TGCAGTGCTAGAGTGGTAGGGCGGACAGATAATGAAAAACTGTTTTTT.

For the CDR3, the DNA is TGTGCCAGCAGCCCACGACTAGCGGGAGTCAATGAGCAGTTCTTC. Protein: CASSPRLAGVNEQFF. The rearrangement links TRBV3-1 to TRBJ2-7; 12 nucleotides match TRBD2. The DNA end is more similar to TRBJ2-1, so the J call may be wrong. This CDR3 is built from 15 residues. Germline V CDR1 and CDR2: LGHDT, YNNKEL (reference sequence).

The chain is built from TRBV28 and TRBJ1-4; no definite D call. This CDR3 contains 14 residues. The germline V gene has CDR1 MDHEN and CDR2 SYDVKM. V shed 6 bases and J shed 6 bases, with 14 bases lying between them. The CDR3 sequence: CASSSLVPDEKLFF. The CDR3, as DNA: TGTGCCAGCAGCTCTCTGGTTCCCGATGAAAAACTGTTTTTT.

This chain uses TRBV27 with TRBJ2-3, with 10 bases identical to TRBD2. The V segment lost 4 bases and the J segment 0 bases; nucleotides outside the gene matches: 4. The length of the CDR3 is 16 residues. Per the germline V gene, CDR1 is MNHEY and CDR2 is SMNVEV (reference sequence). CDR3 nucleotides: TGTGCCAGCAGTTCCCTAGCGGGGGCGAGCACAGATACGCAGTATTTT. Translated: CASSSLAGASTDTQYF.

V is TRBV29-1 and J is TRBJ1-1; possible D gene TRBD1, 6 bases. V was clipped by 8 bases and J by 1 base, with 14 bases between them. The CDR3 loop spans 13 amino acids. Looked up from germline, CDR1 is SQVTM and CDR2 is ANQGSEA. CDR3 loop: CSQGLIGNTEAFF. The CDR3 DNA is TGCAGCCAGGGGTTGATTGGGAACACTGAAGCTTTCTTT. The full variable domain, completed using reference TRBV29-1 and TRBJ1-1, is SAVISQKPSRDICQRGTSLTIQCQVDSQVTMMFWYRQQPGQSLTLIATANQGSEATYESGFVIDKFPISRPNLTFSTLTVSNMSPEDSSIYLCSQGLIGNTEAFFGQGTRLTVV.

This clonotype was picked up a small number of times. The chain carries TRBV12-3 or TRBV12-4 and TRBJ2-5, with D hard to call. The CDR3 is made up of 14 amino acids. Deletions cut 8 bases from V and 5 bases from J, with 18 bases between. The CDR3 here is CASSTRVYGETQYF. CDR3 nucleotides: TGTGCCAGCTCTACTCGGGTGTACGGGGAGACCCAGTACTTC.

The CDR3 DNA follows: TGCGCCAGCAGCCAGGACAGGAGGCACCTCCACTTT. Residues: CASSQDRRHLHF. The V call is TRBV4-1, the J call TRBJ1-6, with 7 positions matching TRBD1. V lost 3 bases, J lost 15 bases, and 5 bases stayed unmatched. Germline loops: CDR1 MGHRA, CDR2 YSYEKL. There are 12 residues in the CDR3.

This clonotype has a handful of counts. The chain couples TRBV11-1 to TRBJ2-5; the D gene is possibly TRBD1 (6 bases). Between the trimmed V and J ends, which lost 1 base and 5 bases, there was a span of 11 bases. CDR3 length equals 14 residues. In germline, CDR1 is SGHAT, CDR2 FQDESV (reference sequence). The DNA for the CDR3 is TGTGCCAGCAGCTTAGAATACAGGGCGGAGACCCAGTACTTC. Translated, it gives CASSLEYRAETQYF.

This clonotype was observed many times. V and J are TRBV29-1 and TRBJ2-6; TRBD2 agrees at 7 bases. The ends lost 0 bases at V and 0 bases at J; junction bases unmatched: 2. The CDR3 is 16 amino acids. Germline-derived CDR1 and CDR2 are SQVTM and ANQGSEA. The CDR3 nucleotides are TGCAGCGTTGAAGAGTGGGAGGGCTCTGGGGCCAACGTCCTGACTTTC. As protein: CSVEEWEGSGANVLTF.

A few counts support this clonotype. The chain recombines TRBV29-1 with TRBJ1-3, with TRBD1 identical over 7 bases. Looked up from germline, CDR1 is SQVTM and CDR2 is ANQGSEA. V shed 4 bases and J 0 bases; nucleotides not matched to a gene: 6. This CDR3 spans 15 amino acids. The CDR3 coding sequence is TGCAGCGTTGGCCGGGGACAGAGCTCTGGAAACACCATATATTTT. It specifies CSVGRGQSSGNTIYF.

This chain uses TRBV4-2 with TRBJ2-1; 11 bases fit TRBD2. Germline V gene lookup returns CDR1 LGHNA and CDR2 YNFKEQ. Trimming removed 2 bases from V and 7 bases from J; junction bases left unmatched: 10. The CDR3 contains 17 residues. In DNA form, the CDR3 reads TGTGCCAGCAGCCAACTAACCCGACTAGCGGGAATAAATGAGCAGTTCTTC. Protein product: CASSQLTRLAGINEQFF.

The chain employs TRBV7-9 and TRBJ1-2, with D uncertain. The CDR3 sequence is 15 residues long. Deletions cut 6 bases from V and 0 bases from J, with 14 bases between. Germline V CDR1 and CDR2: SEHNR, FQNEAQ (reference sequence). The CDR3 DNA sequence: TGTGCCAGCAGTTTCCAGGAGCCGACTAACTATGGCTACACCTTC. Translating it yields CASSFQEPTNYGYTF.

V and J are TRBV28 and TRBJ2-5; 7 bases map to TRBD1. The DNA end lines up better with TRBJ2-7; the J call may be wrong. The CDR3 sequence is 13 residues long. CDR1 is MDHEN, CDR2 SYDVKM, per germline. The CDR3 spells CASLGQAPYEQYF. Here the CDR3 DNA reads TGTGCCAGCCTTGGACAGGCACCCTACGAGCAGTACTTC.

The rearrangement joins TRBV5-6 to TRBJ1-2, with D perhaps TRBD1 (6 bases). Germline-derived CDR1 and CDR2 are SGHDT and YYEEEE. The CDR3 runs 13 residues. The germline V and J ends were trimmed by 5 bases and 4 bases, with 12 bases remaining between them. CDR3 sequence: CASRLGQLYGYTF. The CDR3 region has the DNA TGTGCCAGCAGACTCGGACAGCTCTATGGCTACACCTTC.

The V and J genes are TRBV2 and TRBJ2-5, with TRBD2 identical over 8 bases. Germline lookup yields CDR1 SNHLY and CDR2 FYNNEI. The CDR3 has 15 residues. Trimming cost V 7 bases and J 0 bases; bases outside gene matches: 7. The CDR3 nucleotides read TGTGCCAGCATGGGGACTAGTATGAACCAAGAGACCCAGTACTTC. It encodes CASMGTSMNQETQYF.

The chain has TRBV24-1 and TRBJ2-5, with TRBD1 as a possible D gene (5 bases). The end of the DNA is better explained by TRBJ2-1, so the J call may be wrong. Germline V CDR1 and CDR2: KGHDR, SFDVKD. The CDR3 extends over 14 amino acids. The CDR3 coding sequence is TGTGCCACCAGTGATTTTAGACAGTACAATGAGCAGTTCTTC. It specifies CATSDFRQYNEQFF.

This clonotype was detected a few times. The chain recombines TRBV12-3 or TRBV12-4 with TRBJ2-1; TRBD2 might be the D (6 bases). The V end lost 6 bases, the J end lost 6 bases, and 21 bases lay between the germline ends. The CDR3 sequence is 16 residues long. The CDR3 loop reads CASSLVVGLEGNEQFF. The CDR3, as DNA: TGTGCCAGCAGCCTCGTCGTGGGTCTGGAGGGCAATGAGCAGTTCTTC.

As concerns this clonotype: A much bigger clone sits one base away, suggesting this may be a read error. The V and J genes are TRBV12-3 or TRBV12-4 and TRBJ2-1; D tentatively fits TRBD1 or TRBD2 (5 bases each). This CDR3 is built from 12 residues. Trimming shortened V by 4 bases and J by 9 bases, and 10 bases separated the two germline ends. CDR3 nucleotides: TGTGCCAGCAGTTCGAGGGGTGGTGAGCAGTTCTTC. Residues: CASSSRGGEQFF.

The chain carries TRBV5-1 and TRBJ1-2, with D unresolved. V was trimmed by 0 bases and J by 0 bases, leaving 9 bases between them. Germline CDR1 SGHRS, CDR2 YFSETQ. The length of the CDR3 is 15 residues. The CDR3 DNA reads TGCGCCAGCAGCTTGGGCTCCTTTTCTAACTATGGCTACACCTTC. Translated: CASSLGSFSNYGYTF.

This clonotype has just a few counts. The chain carries TRBV29-1 and TRBJ1-2, with TRBD1 matching over 8 bases. The CDR3 is made up of 13 amino acids. Germline V gene sequence: CDR1 SQVTM, CDR2 ANQGSEA. After removal of 5 bases from V and 2 bases from J, the junction contained 4 bases not matched to a gene. The CDR3 loop reads CSVQTGENYGYTF. Here the CDR3 DNA reads TGCAGCGTTCAGACAGGGGAGAACTATGGCTACACCTTC.

There are many counts of this clonotype. V usage is TRBV4-2 and J usage is TRBJ2-1; D is ambiguous. The CDR3 is made up of 11 amino acids. Trimming shortened V by 2 bases and J by 6 bases, and 2 bases separated the two germline ends. From germline, CDR1 is LGHNA and CDR2 YNFKEQ. Here the CDR3 DNA reads TGTGCCAGCAGCCAAAGCAATGAGCAGTTCTTC. Protein product: CASSQSNEQFF.

The table lists this clonotype with many counts. The chain links TRBV28 to TRBJ2-7, with D hard to call. The CDR3 extends over 14 amino acids. Germline loops: CDR1 MDHEN, CDR2 SYDVKM. The germline V and J ends were trimmed by 0 bases and 5 bases, with 11 bases remaining between them. CDR3 region: CASSLWGRLDEQYF. The CDR3 DNA follows: TGTGCCAGCAGTTTATGGGGCAGGCTCGACGAGCAGTACTTC.

This clonotype was seen a few times. V and J are TRBV7-9 and TRBJ2-5, with 9 positions matching TRBD1. The DNA end favors TRBJ2-7, so the J call may be wrong. The CDR3 runs to 16 residues. The germline V gene encodes CDR1 SEHNR and CDR2 FQNEAQ (reference sequence). In DNA, the CDR3 is TGTGCCAGCAGCTTAGGAGGGACAGGGACCCTCTACGAGCAGTACTTC. Amino acid sequence: CASSLGGTGTLYEQYF.